Following are 11 T cell receptor beta chains from one sample sequenced in a study of blood T cell repertoires in COVID-19. The method was immunoSEQ multiplex PCR; TCRdb's version includes in-frame clones alone and lacks a portion of them. The data contain some 98,000 clones, about four fifths of them seen just once; the ten biggest clones take up roughly 19%. Sequenced sample: peripheral blood. All receptors derive from a human donor in a cohort sampled during active COVID-19.

This clone has only a few counts. The CDR3 here is CASIRGTGYGPLHF. CDR3 nucleotides: TGTGCCAGCATCCGAGGGACAGGGTACGGACCCCTCCACTTT. The rearrangement joins TRBV28 to TRBJ1-6, with 9 bases lining up with TRBD1. The CDR3 has 14 amino acids. Germline V gene data show CDR1 as MDHEN and CDR2 as SYDVKM. Trimming removed 7 bases from V and 12 bases from J; junction bases left unmatched: 10.

The chain carries TRBV19 and TRBJ1-4, with D possibly matching TRBD1 (5 bases). The CDR3 is 15 amino acids. Trimming took 4 bases from V and 0 from J, leaving 9 bases between them. Germline lookup yields CDR1 LNHDA and CDR2 SQIVND (reference sequence). CDR3 in amino acids: CASSSRGATNEKLFF. The CDR3 DNA follows: TGTGCCAGTAGTAGTCGGGGGGCAACTAATGAAAAACTGTTTTTT.

The chain carries TRBV5-1 and TRBJ2-5; 8 bases align to TRBD1. Germline V gene lookup returns CDR1 SGHRS and CDR2 YFSETQ. Trimming removed 3 bases from V and 3 bases from J; junction bases left unmatched: 4. The CDR3 extends over 14 amino acids. The CDR3 bases are TGCGCCAGCAGCTCGGGACAGGAGAAAGAGACCCAGTACTTC. Its protein is CASSSGQEKETQYF.

CDR3 coding DNA: TGTGCCAGCTCACCAAAGCGGGACTCCCCGGAGCAGTACTTC. Translated, it gives CASSPKRDSPEQYF. This rearrangement joins TRBV18 to TRBJ2-7; 7 bases fit TRBD2. Germline lookup yields CDR1 KGHSH and CDR2 LQKENI. With V trimmed by 2 bases and J by 7 bases, 8 bases remained unmatched. CDR3 size: 14 residues.

The chain combines TRBV5-4 with TRBJ2-1, with TRBD2 identical over 10 bases. This CDR3 is built from 16 residues. J gave up 3 bases and V 4 bases, and 7 bases lay outside the gene matches. CDR1 is SGHNT, CDR2 YYREEE, per germline (reference sequence). The DNA of the CDR3 is TGTGCCAGCAGCCCAGAAGCTAGCGGGAGCTACAATGAGCAGTTCTTC. This sequence encodes CASSPEASGSYNEQFF.

The J gene is TRBJ2-7, the V gene TRBV27, with 7 bases identical to TRBD2. Germline V gene lookup returns CDR1 MNHEY and CDR2 SMNVEV (reference sequence). V lost 5 bases, J lost 3 bases, and 16 bases stayed unmatched. CDR3 length: 17 amino acids. The DNA for the CDR3 is TGTGCCAGCAGTCCCTCCCGTAGCGGGTTACCCCTCTACGAGCAGTACTTC. Protein product: CASSPSRSGLPLYEQYF.

CDR3 amino acids: CAWSVFQGGEKLFF. CDR3 coding DNA: TGTGCCTGGAGTGTCTTCCAGGGTGGTGAAAAACTGTTTTTT. The chain couples TRBV30 to TRBJ1-4, with D maybe TRBD1 (5 bases). Trimming pared 0 bases from V and 7 bases from J, leaving 12 bases between. Germline V gene lookup returns CDR1 GTSNPN and CDR2 SVGIG (reference sequence). This CDR3 has 14 amino acids.

This clone has just a few counts. V gene TRBV6-5 combines with J gene TRBJ1-2; 8 bases match TRBD1. With 0 bases clipped from V and 8 bases from J, the junction kept 5 bases outside the gene matches. Germline CDR1 and CDR2: MNHEY and SVGAGI. There are 14 residues in the CDR3. CDR3 amino acids: CASSYSQGARGYTF. CDR3 bases: TGTGCCAGCAGTTACTCCCAGGGGGCCAGGGGCTACACCTTC.

The chain couples TRBV28 to TRBJ2-3; 7 positions match TRBD1. Germline V gives CDR1 MDHEN, CDR2 SYDVKM. V shed 5 bases and J 6 bases; nucleotides not matched to a gene: 2. The CDR3 is 12 residues long. CDR3 sequence (DNA): TGTGCCAGCAGTGACAGGGCTGATACGCAGTATTTT. As protein: CASSDRADTQYF.

This chain uses TRBV6-5 with TRBJ1-2; 8 bases line up with TRBD1. The CDR3 loop spans 15 amino acids. Trimming took 5 bases from V and 4 from J; bases not matched to a gene: 9. CDR1 is MNHEY and CDR2 is SVGAGI in the germline V gene. The CDR3 DNA reads TGTGCCAGCAGTCCCGAGATAGGACAGGGCTATGGCTACACCTTC. Protein: CASSPEIGQGYGYTF.

CDR3: CASSQDSGRTNGYTF. In DNA, the CDR3 is TGCGCCAGCAGCCAAGATAGTGGCAGGACTAATGGCTACACCTTC. V usage is TRBV4-1 and J usage is TRBJ1-2; D is ambiguous. Germline lookup yields CDR1 MGHRA and CDR2 YSYEKL. This CDR3 comprises 15 residues. V shed 0 bases and J shed 6 bases, with 14 bases lying between them.